These 9 T cell receptor beta chains share one sample of origin, sequenced in a study of blood T cell repertoires in COVID-19. Sequenced by immunoSEQ multiplex PCR; TCRdb stores in-frame clones only, minus some. The sample includes 11,000 to 15,000 clones, 85% to 90% of them seen just once. What was sequenced was peripheral blood. The receptors shown here come from a human donor in a cohort sampled during active COVID-19.

This chain uses TRBV13 with TRBJ2-6; 11 bases are shared with TRBD1. CDR3 size: 19 residues. CDR1 PRHDT and CDR2 FYEKMQ come from the germline V gene (reference sequence). The V and J ends lost 1 base and 0 bases, in that order; junction bases with no gene match: 5. CDR3 sequence: CASSLDWDRGDSGANVLTF. Here the CDR3 DNA reads TGTGCCAGCAGCTTAGACTGGGACAGGGGGGACTCTGGGGCCAACGTCCTGACTTTC.

The J gene is TRBJ1-1, the V gene TRBV10-3; maybe TRBD1 (6 bases). This CDR3 contains 15 residues. V dropped 4 bases and J dropped 2 bases, with 14 bases sitting between them. Looked up from germline, CDR1 is ENHRY and CDR2 is SYGVKD. The CDR3 loop reads CAISGGGQTNTEAFF. The CDR3 DNA follows: TGTGCCATCAGTGGGGGGGGACAAACAAACACTGAAGCTTTCTTT.

The chain joins TRBV18 to TRBJ2-5, with TRBD2 as a possible D gene (5 bases). The CDR3 contains 15 residues. Trimming took off 2 bases at V and 5 bases at J, with 15 bases between the two ends. CDR1 and CDR2 (germline): KGHSH, LQKENI. The CDR3 nucleotides read TGTGCCAGCTCACCATGGGTCGCGGGTGTTGAGACCCAGTACTTC. Translated: CASSPWVAGVETQYF.

V usage is TRBV4-2 and J usage is TRBJ2-7, with TRBD1 identical over 9 bases. Germline lookup yields CDR1 LGHNA and CDR2 YNFKEQ. The CDR3 totals 15 residues. V was pared by 3 bases and J by 3 bases, with 6 bases of the junction left unmatched. CDR3 nucleotides: TGTGCCAGCAGCCAGGGACAGGGAATAGGCTACGAGCAGTACTTC. Protein product: CASSQGQGIGYEQYF.

The V call is TRBV6-5, the J call TRBJ1-2; D ambiguous. Germline-derived CDR1 and CDR2 are MNHEY and SVGAGI. This CDR3 contains 13 residues. With 6 bases removed from V and 8 bases from J, the gap between germline ends came to 16 bases. For the CDR3, the DNA is TGTGCCAGCAGATCCACCGGGGTTTCAGGCTACACCTTC. Its translation: CASRSTGVSGYTF.

The chain employs TRBV7-9 and TRBJ1-4; D not certain. The germline V gene has CDR1 SEHNR and CDR2 FQNEAQ (reference sequence). The CDR3 contains 13 residues. With 3 bases removed from V and 8 bases from J, the gap between germline ends came to 10 bases. Here the CDR3 DNA reads TGTGCCAGCAGCTTGTCCGGGGAAGAAAAACTGTTTTTT. It encodes CASSLSGEEKLFF.

The V and J genes are TRBV12-3 or TRBV12-4 and TRBJ1-3; the D is unclear. The CDR3 is 12 amino acids. V was shortened by 8 bases and J by 1 base, with 6 bases between the two germline ends. CDR3 region: CASGQSGNTIYF. The CDR3 bases are TGTGCCAGCGGGCAGTCTGGAAACACCATATATTTT.

The J gene is TRBJ2-1, the V gene TRBV4-1, with D perhaps TRBD1 (5 bases). The germline V gene encodes CDR1 MGHRA and CDR2 YSYEKL. V dropped 4 bases and J dropped 7 bases, with 23 bases sitting between them. CDR3 length equals 17 residues. CDR3: CASSRVWGSPMSNEQFF. The CDR3 DNA reads TGCGCCAGCAGCCGAGTCTGGGGCAGCCCGATGTCAAATGAGCAGTTCTTC.

The chain links TRBV7-8 to TRBJ2-7; 8 bases are shared with TRBD1. Germline values: CDR1 SGHVS, CDR2 FQNEAQ. With V trimmed by 5 bases and J by 6 bases, 9 bases remained unmatched. This CDR3 is built from 14 residues. CDR3 nucleotide sequence: TGTGCCAGCAGCCGAGATTGGACAGGGATCGAGCAGTACTTC. It encodes CASSRDWTGIEQYF.